This T cell receptor (beta chain) appears in the sequencing data of a study of cytomegalovirus exposure and HLA in healthy donors. This clone occurred a few times. In the PCR, 60 Vbeta and 13 Jbeta primers were used. This table comes from immunoSEQ multiplex PCR, and its TCRdb copy is limited to in-frame clones, with some not included. The sample lists approximately 32,000 clones, more than 90% occurring once. This CDR3 has 15 amino acids. CDR1 is MNHEY, CDR2 SVGAGI, per germline. Deletions cut 0 bases from V and 0 bases from J, with 8 bases between. It was healthy bone marrow donors who served as donors.

The specimen was PBMCs. The receptor comes from a woman under 30 in good health and CMV-seronegative. The chain couples TRBV6-5 to TRBJ1-1; D ambiguous. The CDR3 sequence is CASSYSRVMNTEAFF. CDR3 nucleotides: TGTGCCAGCAGTTACTCCCGGGTGATGAACACTGAAGCTTTCTTT.